This T cell receptor (beta chain) appears in the sequencing data of a study of glioma-infiltrating T cells. Regarding the study as a whole: Non-neoplastic patients had below-expected tissue-blood divergence, while all gliomas exceeded expectation. Only very few CDR3 sequences appeared in both tissue and blood.

This clonotype was seen many times. Its target is unknown. This CDR3 contains 16 residues. Trimming pared 3 bases from V and 1 base from J, leaving 15 bases between. Germline CDR1 reads MGHRA; CDR2 reads YSYEKL. The iRepertoire nested amplicon-rescue multiplex PCR amplified TCR alpha and beta CDR3s from RNA. For one-step reverse transcription and amplification, roughly 95-400 ng of tissue mRNA or PBMC total RNA was used. Using its own MiXCR run on the multiplex PCR reads, TCRdb lists one record per CDR3 protein. This sample carries approximately 120,000 distinct CDR3 sequences, less than 30% of them seen once, and the ten largest clones take 35%.

This clonotype was obtained from a human donor with low-grade glioma or glioblastoma, undergoing nonglioma brain surgery, or in good health (not recorded which). The specimen was glioma tissue, nonneoplastic brain tissue, or PBMCs (not recorded which). The chain uses TRBV4-1 and TRBJ1-1; possibly TRBD1 for D (6 bases). CDR3 nucleotides: TGCGCCAGCAGCCACAACGCGGTGGGACAGAACACTGAAGCTTTCTTT. Protein product: CASSHNAVGQNTEAFF.